This TCR beta chain was recovered during a study of radiotherapy plus CTLA-4 blockade in lung cancer. Study summary: Roughly 17% of patients responded objectively, and about 32% achieved disease control. The study's findings and limits: Reportedly, early blood T cell clone dynamics best predicted response, with interferon-beta.

This clone was counted a single time. No antigen is known for it. The data were produced by immunoSEQ multiplex PCR, yet TCRdb's version contains in-frame clones alone and is incomplete. This sample has roughly 50,000 clones, with 84% found just once. Enrolled patients, whose metastatic non-small-cell lung cancer was chemo-refractory, received focal radiation plus CTLA-4 blockade with ipilimumab. Per the germline V gene, CDR1 is LGHNA and CDR2 is YSLEER. The CDR3 totals 14 residues. The trim removed 3 bases at V and 7 bases at J, leaving 3 bases unmatched. The TCR originated in a human donor with non-small cell lung cancer whose response to radiotherapy plus ipilimumab could not be evaluated. Sample: peripheral blood, taken from a patient treated with radiotherapy plus ipilimumab. The gene calls are TRBV4-3 and TRBJ1-5; 10 nucleotides align to TRBD1. The CDR3 spells CASSQDRGKQPQHF. CDR3 bases: TGCGCCAGCAGCCAGGACAGGGGGAAGCAGCCCCAGCATTTT.